A single sample is the source of the 32 T cell receptor beta chains below, sequenced in a study of T-cell reconstitution after alpha-beta-depleted transplantation in children. Unique molecular identifiers tagged the TCRbeta library. MiXCR, run by TCRdb on the PCR reads, gives a single entry per CDR3 protein. The sample contains about 340,000 distinct CDR3 sequences, roughly 14% of which appear only once. The sequencing here drew on PBMCs, taken from the stem cell graft. Source of these receptors: a human donor who donated a stem cell graft to a child with Fanconi anemia.

This chain links TRBV7-6 with TRBJ1-4, with D unclear. CDR1 and CDR2 (germline): SGHVS, FNYEAQ. This CDR3 contains 15 residues. V gave up 4 bases and J gave up 3 bases, with 12 bases separating them. In DNA form, the CDR3 reads TGTGCCAGCAGCTCCTCGGGCGCCTCTAATGAAAAACTGTTTTTT. This sequence encodes CASSSSGASNEKLFF. The full variable domain, completed using reference TRBV7-6 and TRBJ1-4, is GAGVSQSPRYKVTKRGQDVALRCDPISGHVSLYWYRQALGQGPEFLTYFNYEAQQDKSGLPNDRFSAERPEGSISTLTIQRTEQRDSAMYRCASSSSGASNEKLFFGSGTQLSVL.

CDR3 sequence: CSASRGTGGSETQYF. CDR3 sequence (DNA): TGCAGTGCCAGCCGCGGGACAGGGGGCTCGGAGACCCAGTACTTC. V usage is TRBV20-1 and J usage is TRBJ2-5; 12 bases are shared with TRBD1. The CDR3 runs to 15 residues. The V segment lost 6 bases and the J segment 5 bases; nucleotides outside the gene matches: 10. CDR1 is DFQATT, CDR2 SNEGSKA, per germline (reference sequence).

This clonotype has at least ten counts. The V and J genes are TRBV6-1 and TRBJ1-2, with 8 bases that match TRBD1. The germline gives CDR1 MNHNS, CDR2 SASEGT. The CDR3 totals 14 residues. After removal of 6 bases from V and 0 bases from J, the junction contained 3 bases not matched to a gene. CDR3 nucleotides: TGTGCCAGCAGGGACAGGGAAACTAACTATGGCTACACCTTC. Translated, it gives CASRDRETNYGYTF.

Many counts were recorded for this clonotype. The chain carries TRBV2 and TRBJ1-1, with D uncertain. There are 15 residues in the CDR3. Trimming removed 2 bases at V and 5 bases at J, with 15 bases between. Germline V gene data show CDR1 as SNHLY and CDR2 as FYNNEI. The CDR3 DNA follows: TGTGCCAGCAGTGAAACTGAAGGGTCGACAACTGAAGCTTTCTTT. Translation gives CASSETEGSTTEAFF.

Of note for this clonotype: A read error is possible here, since a much larger clone lies one base away. The rearrangement links TRBV5-1 to TRBJ2-1; a possible D gene is TRBD2 (6 bases). Per the germline V gene, CDR1 is SGHRS and CDR2 is YFSETQ. CDR3 length: 14 residues. For the CDR3, the DNA is TGCGCCGGCAGCTTAGGTAGCGGAAACAATGAGCAGTTCTTC. It codes for CAGSLGSGNNEQFF.

This clonotype appeared a few times. The genes are TRBV20-1 and TRBJ1-2, with TRBD1 identical over 10 bases. The CDR3 totals 14 residues. The V and J ends lost 0 bases and 7 bases, in that order; junction bases with no gene match: 5. From germline, CDR1 is DFQATT and CDR2 SNEGSKA (reference sequence). The CDR3 bases are TGCAGTGCTAGAGAGGGACAGGGGATGGGTGGCTACACCTTC. This codes for CSAREGQGMGGYTF.

This clonotype was detected ten times or more. V and J are TRBV5-1 and TRBJ1-1, with TRBD1 as a possible D gene (6 bases). Germline V gene sequence: CDR1 SGHRS, CDR2 YFSETQ. V was trimmed by 4 bases and J by 1 base, leaving 14 bases between them. The CDR3 has 15 residues. CDR3 sequence reads: CASSGRQGTNTEAFF. CDR3 DNA: TGCGCCAGCAGCGGCCGGCAGGGGACGAACACTGAAGCTTTCTTT.

The CDR3 coding sequence is TGCAGCGTTGTTAGGACAGAAGTGGGGGAGCTGTTTTTT. Its translation: CSVVRTEVGELFF. The chain is built from TRBV29-1 and TRBJ2-2; maybe TRBD1 (6 bases). Germline CDR1 SQVTM, CDR2 ANQGSEA. V lost 4 bases and J lost 8, with 14 bases in between. This CDR3 region has 13 residues.

In its sample, this clonotype was seen many times. The chain links TRBV5-6 to TRBJ2-2; D possibly corresponds to TRBD2 (6 bases). The V gene's germline CDR1 is SGHDT and CDR2 YYEEEE. The V and J ends lost 3 bases and 6 bases respectively, with 12 bases between them. The CDR3 runs 14 residues. The CDR3 sequence is CASSYGSWAGELFF. DNA of the CDR3: TGTGCCAGCAGCTACGGGAGTTGGGCCGGGGAGCTGTTTTTT.

The chain carries TRBV5-1 and TRBJ2-7, with D perhaps TRBD2 (7 bases). Germline V gene data show CDR1 as SGHRS and CDR2 as YFSETQ. There are 14 residues in the CDR3. V lost 3 bases to trimming and J lost 6 bases, with 16 bases between them. The CDR3 spells CASSSSAGTSEQYF. CDR3 DNA sequence: TGCGCCAGCAGCTCCTCAGCGGGGACAAGCGAGCAGTACTTC.

The chain carries TRBV11-2 and TRBJ2-3, with D unresolved. Germline V gives CDR1 SGHAT, CDR2 FQNNGV. V lost 5 bases, J lost 6 bases, and 12 bases lay in between. CDR3 length: 13 residues. CDR3 sequence: CASSRNRVDTQYF. The CDR3 DNA reads as TGTGCCAGCAGCCGAAATAGGGTTGATACGCAGTATTTT.

This clonotype was seen a handful of times. This chain links TRBV20-1 with TRBJ2-6; no reliable D call. CDR1 is DFQATT, CDR2 SNEGSKA, per germline (reference sequence). The CDR3 length is 15 residues. V was shortened by 0 bases and J by 3 bases, with 9 bases between the two germline ends. CDR3 sequence (DNA): TGCAGTGCTAGAGATCCGTTCCGTGGGGCCAACGTCCTGACTTTC. Protein product: CSARDPFRGANVLTF.

This clonotype has ten or more counts. As DNA, the CDR3 is TGTGCCAGCAGTGTGGGGAGAGGCGGCTTCTACGAGCAGTACGTC. Amino acids: CASSVGRGGFYEQYV. This chain joins TRBV28 and TRBJ2-7; D is possibly TRBD2 (5 bases). Germline V gives CDR1 MDHEN, CDR2 SYDVKM. V lost 5 bases and J 3 bases, leaving 17 bases between the germline ends. The CDR3 length is 15 residues.

This clonotype has just a few counts. This chain joins TRBV12-3 or TRBV12-4 and TRBJ2-1; perhaps TRBD1 as D (5 bases). The CDR3 loop spans 13 amino acids. V lost 1 base to trimming and J lost 7 bases, with 8 bases between them. The CDR3, as DNA: TGTGCCAGCAGTTTAGACGCAGGGAATGAGCAGTTCTTC. It translates to CASSLDAGNEQFF.

Points on this clonotype: This could be a read error, since a much larger clone is one nucleotide away. The gene calls are TRBV5-1 and TRBJ2-1; 7 nucleotides line up with TRBD1. Germline CDR1 SGHRS, CDR2 YFSETQ. This CDR3 comprises 14 residues. CDR3 sequence (DNA): TGCGCCAGCAGCCCCCGGGACAGCTACAATGAGGAGTTCTTC. This codes for CASSPRDSYNEEFF.

V usage is TRBV7-2 and J usage is TRBJ1-5; no clear D. Germline assignment: CDR1 SGHTA and CDR2 FQGNSA. Trimming left V 5 bases short and J 5 bases short, with 13 bases between. The CDR3 consists of 14 residues. CDR3 region: CASSPLTRDQPQHF. The DNA of the CDR3 is TGTGCCAGCAGCCCCTTGACTAGGGATCAGCCCCAGCATTTT. The entire variable domain, with the rest obtained from reference TRBV7-2 and TRBJ1-5, is as follows: GAGVSQSPSNKVTEKGKDVELRCDPISGHTALYWYRQSLGQGLEFLIYFQGNSAPDKSGLPSDRFSAERTGGSVSTLTIQRTQQEDSAVYLCASSPLTRDQPQHFGDGTRLSIL.

The rearrangement joins TRBV5-1 to TRBJ2-5; D unresolved. CDR3 length equals 13 residues. The V and J ends lost 1 base and 4 bases respectively, with 8 bases between them. The V gene's germline CDR1 is SGHRS and CDR2 YFSETQ. This chain's CDR3 is CASSLLWGETQYF. The CDR3, as DNA: TGCGCCAGCAGCTTGTTGTGGGGAGAGACCCAGTACTTC.

This clonotype was seen more than once but under ten times. The chain carries TRBV12-3 or TRBV12-4 and TRBJ1-4; D perhaps matches TRBD1 (6 bases). The CDR3 extends over 15 amino acids. V lost 4 bases, J lost 8 bases, and 17 bases lay in between. CDR3 coding DNA: TGTGCCAGCAGTTCAAGGGGGGCTGTAGAAGAAAAACTGTTTTTT. Residues: CASSSRGAVEEKLFF.

The V call is TRBV20-1, the J call TRBJ2-5, with D hard to call. This CDR3 comprises 14 residues. V lost 0 bases and J lost 3, with 11 bases in between. Germline CDR1 is DFQATT and CDR2 is SNEGSKA (reference sequence). CDR3 nucleotides: TGCAGTGCTAGAGATTGGAGTCTGGAAGAGACCCAGTACTTC. Translation: CSARDWSLEETQYF.

In this sample, this clonotype turned up a few times. The rearrangement joins TRBV5-1 to TRBJ2-4; 8 bases agree with TRBD1. CDR1 and CDR2 (germline): SGHRS, YFSETQ. The V segment lost 0 bases and the J segment 7 bases; nucleotides outside the gene matches: 3. This CDR3 comprises 14 residues. The CDR3 protein is CASSLVGDRNIQYF. In DNA, the CDR3 is TGCGCCAGCAGCTTGGTGGGGGACAGGAACATTCAGTACTTC.

This clonotype was seen a few times. CDR3 coding DNA: TGCAGTGCCGCGGGGGCAGAGGACTACGAGCAGTACTTC. Amino acids: CSAAGAEDYEQYF. V is TRBV20-1 and J is TRBJ2-7, with D possibly matching TRBD2 (7 bases). The CDR3 spans 13 residues. Per the germline V gene, CDR1 is DFQATT and CDR2 is SNEGSKA (reference sequence). Trimming removed 6 bases at V and 3 bases at J, with 15 bases between.

This clonotype has a count of ten or more. The chain uses TRBV11-2 and TRBJ2-2; D is perhaps TRBD1 or TRBD2 (5 bases each). Trimming shortened V by 2 bases and J by 2 bases, and 9 bases separated the two germline ends. The CDR3 spans 15 residues. Germline CDR1 reads SGHAT; CDR2 reads FQNNGV. The CDR3 spells CASSLPGRNTGELFF. CDR3 DNA sequence: TGTGCCAGCAGCTTACCGGGACGTAACACCGGGGAGCTGTTTTTT.

This clonotype was counted at least ten times. V is TRBV5-1 and J is TRBJ1-6; D call uncertain. CDR3 length equals 14 residues. With 4 bases removed from V and 5 bases from J, the gap between germline ends came to 10 bases. Germline loops: CDR1 SGHRS, CDR2 YFSETQ. CDR3 sequence: CASSPVGNNSPLHF. DNA for the CDR3: TGCGCCAGCAGCCCGGTCGGCAATAATTCACCCCTCCACTTT.

This clonotype was observed a handful of times. The V call is TRBV5-5, the J call TRBJ1-5; 8 nucleotides match TRBD1. The germline gives CDR1 SGHKS, CDR2 YYEKEE (reference sequence). The CDR3 length is 15 residues. V gave up 1 base and J gave up 4 bases; unmatched junction bases: 4. CDR3: CASSLWTGQNQPQHF. In nucleotides, the CDR3 is TGTGCCAGCAGCTTGTGGACAGGGCAAAATCAGCCCCAGCATTTT.

The rearrangement links TRBV6-5 to TRBJ2-2; D not certain. The germline V gene has CDR1 MNHEY and CDR2 SVGAGI. V was clipped by 2 bases and J by 5 bases, with 12 bases between them. CDR3 length: 15 amino acids. CDR3 sequence reads: CASSYLPTRTGELFF. CDR3 coding DNA: TGTGCCAGCAGTTACCTTCCCACTCGAACCGGGGAGCTGTTTTTT.

The chain has TRBV19 and TRBJ2-7, with 7 positions matching TRBD1. The germline CDR1 and CDR2 sequences are LNHDA and SQIVND (reference sequence). The CDR3 has 15 amino acids. With 3 bases clipped from V and 2 bases from J, the junction kept 7 bases outside the gene matches. Written as DNA, the CDR3 is TGTGCCAGTAGTATGGCCTCGGGACAGCCCTACGAGCAGTACTTC. Amino acids: CASSMASGQPYEQYF. Supplemented by reference TRBV19 and TRBJ2-7, the full variable domain reads DGGITQSPKYLFRKEGQNVTLSCEQNLNHDAMYWYRQDPGQGLRLIYYSQIVNDFQKGDIAEGYSVSREKKESFPLTVTSAQKNPTAFYLCASSMASGQPYEQYFGPGTRLTVT.

The V call is TRBV5-1, the J call TRBJ2-1; 10 nucleotides line up with TRBD2. The CDR3 is 14 amino acids. V lost 2 bases to trimming and J lost 8 bases; unmatched junction nucleotides: 4. Germline CDR1 reads SGHRS; CDR2 reads YFSETQ. CDR3 sequence: CASSFSGGADEQFF. The CDR3 DNA is TGCGCCAGCAGCTTCAGCGGGGGGGCCGATGAGCAGTTCTTC.

The J gene is TRBJ1-2, the V gene TRBV25-1; D is uncertain. The CDR3 loop spans 13 amino acids. V lost 3 bases and J 5 bases, leaving 10 bases between the germline ends. Germline assignment: CDR1 MGHDK and CDR2 SYGVNS. CDR3 in amino acids: CASSETRKYGYTF. The CDR3 region has the DNA TGTGCCAGCAGTGAGACCAGGAAATATGGCTACACCTTC.

This chain uses TRBV29-1 with TRBJ2-1; no clear D. Trimming left V 1 base short and J 1 base short, with 5 bases between. The CDR3 covers 13 residues. Germline V gene data show CDR1 as SQVTM and CDR2 as ANQGSEA. This CDR3 is CSVEAISYNEQFF. The CDR3, as DNA: TGCAGCGTTGAAGCCATTTCCTACAATGAGCAGTTCTTC.

This clonotype was counted at least ten times. The V and J genes are TRBV9 and TRBJ2-7, with 8 bases that match TRBD1. V was clipped by 4 bases and J by 5 bases; unmatched bases: 11. Germline V CDR1 and CDR2: SGDLS, YYNGEE. The CDR3 is 15 residues long. The CDR3 reads CASSPQTGEIDEQYF. In DNA, the CDR3 is TGTGCCAGCAGCCCGCAGACAGGGGAGATCGACGAGCAGTACTTC.

In this sample, this clonotype turned up many times. The J gene is TRBJ2-7, the V gene TRBV20-1, with D unclear. V lost 0 bases and J 13 bases, leaving 16 bases between the germline ends. This CDR3 spans 12 amino acids. Germline loops: CDR1 DFQATT, CDR2 SNEGSKA (reference sequence). The CDR3 coding sequence is TGCAGTGCTAGAGATTTGGCTTCACTCCCATACGTC. It yields the protein CSARDLASLPYV.

This chain uses TRBV11-2 with TRBJ2-1; D is tentatively TRBD1 or TRBD2 (6 bases each). Trimming removed 1 base at V and 10 bases at J, with 17 bases between. Germline V CDR1 and CDR2: SGHAT, FQNNGV. The CDR3 totals 15 residues. The CDR3 sequence is CASSLAGALSREQFF. As DNA, the CDR3 is TGTGCCAGCAGCTTAGCGGGGGCCCTCTCACGAGAGCAGTTCTTC.